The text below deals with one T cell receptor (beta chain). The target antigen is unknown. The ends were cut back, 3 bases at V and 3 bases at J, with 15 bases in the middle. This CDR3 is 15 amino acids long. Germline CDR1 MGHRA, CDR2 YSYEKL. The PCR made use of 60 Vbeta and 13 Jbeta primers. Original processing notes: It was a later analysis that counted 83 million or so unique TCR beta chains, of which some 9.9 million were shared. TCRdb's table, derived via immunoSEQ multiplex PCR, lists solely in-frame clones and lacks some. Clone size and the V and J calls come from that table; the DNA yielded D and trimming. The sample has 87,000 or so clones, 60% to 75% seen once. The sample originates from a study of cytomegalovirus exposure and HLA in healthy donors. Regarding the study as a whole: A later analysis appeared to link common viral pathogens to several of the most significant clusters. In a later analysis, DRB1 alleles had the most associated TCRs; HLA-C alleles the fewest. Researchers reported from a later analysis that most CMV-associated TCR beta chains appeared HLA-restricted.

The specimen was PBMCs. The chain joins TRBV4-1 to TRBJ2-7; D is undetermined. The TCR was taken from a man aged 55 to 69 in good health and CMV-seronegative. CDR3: CASSHLNRPDYEQYF. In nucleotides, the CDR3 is TGCGCCAGCAGCCACTTGAACAGACCGGACTACGAGCAGTACTTC.